This T cell receptor beta chain was captured in a study of technical replicates of blood from a few donors. The method was immunoSEQ multiplex PCR; TCRdb's version includes in-frame clones alone and lacks a portion of them. Here the sample spans 80,000 to 95,000 clones, almost 97% being singletons. The CDR3 has 15 residues. Germline loops: CDR1 SGHRS, CDR2 YFSETQ. Trimming at V came to 4 bases and at J to 7 bases, leaving 7 bases not matched to a gene. The rearrangement uses TRBV5-1 and TRBJ2-7, with 14 bases matching TRBD2. Sequencing used T cells isolated from PBMCs. The clonotype originates from a human donor in good health. For the CDR3, the DNA is TGCGCCAGCAGCGAGGGACTAGCGGGAGTAGGGGAGCAGTACTTC. Protein: CASSEGLAGVGEQYF.